This T cell receptor (beta chain) appears in the sequencing data of a study of T-cell reconstitution after alpha-beta-depleted transplantation in children. Broader study findings: Counts and diversity of T cells one year after transplant came mostly from newly produced T cells.

This clonotype was found many times. Its antigen is currently unknown. Molecular barcoding with unique molecular identifiers was used for the TCRbeta library. TCRdb re-derived calls from the PCR reads in MiXCR, one entry per CDR3 protein. The data show roughly 45,000 distinct CDR3 sequences, about 9% seen once. Material: PBMCs, mostly from graft donor cells, obtained 60 days after TCRalphabeta/CD19-depleted stem cell transplant. The clonotype comes from a male patient aged 2 to 9 who had a stem cell transplant for chronic granulomatous disease, so the T cells may come from the graft donor.

The CDR3 is CASSFLSSGANVLTF. The CDR3, as DNA: TGTGCCAGCAGCTTTTTAAGCTCTGGGGCCAACGTCCTGACTTTC. The V gene is TRBV7-9, the J gene TRBJ2-6; D is ambiguous. V lost 3 bases to trimming and J lost 0 bases, with 6 bases between them. Looked up from germline, CDR1 is SEHNR and CDR2 is FQNEAQ (reference sequence). This CDR3 comprises 15 residues.